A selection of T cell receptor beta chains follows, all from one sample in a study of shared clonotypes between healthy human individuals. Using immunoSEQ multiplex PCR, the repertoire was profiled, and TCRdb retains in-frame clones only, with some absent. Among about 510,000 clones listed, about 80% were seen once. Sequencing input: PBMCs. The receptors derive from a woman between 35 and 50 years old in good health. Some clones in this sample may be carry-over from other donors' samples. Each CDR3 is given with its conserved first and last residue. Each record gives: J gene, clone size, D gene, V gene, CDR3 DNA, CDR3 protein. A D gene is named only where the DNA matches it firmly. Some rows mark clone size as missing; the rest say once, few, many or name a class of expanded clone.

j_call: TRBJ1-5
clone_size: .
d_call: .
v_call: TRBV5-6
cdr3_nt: TGTGCCAGCAGCTTGAGTAGCAATCAGCCCCAGCATTTT
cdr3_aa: CASSLSSNQPQHF

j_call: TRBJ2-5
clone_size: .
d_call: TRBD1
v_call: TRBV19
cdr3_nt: TGTGCCAGTAGCGACAGGGGGGGAGAGACCCAGTACTTC
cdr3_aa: CASSDRGGETQYF

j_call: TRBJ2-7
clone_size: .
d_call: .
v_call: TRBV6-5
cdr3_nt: TGTGCCAGCAGTTCCACGATATACGAGCAGTACTTC
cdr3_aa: CASSSTIYEQYF

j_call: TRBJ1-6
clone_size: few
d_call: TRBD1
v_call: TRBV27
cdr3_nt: TGTGCCAGCAGGGGGACAGCGTATAATTCACCCCTCCACTTT
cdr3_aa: CASRGTAYNSPLHF

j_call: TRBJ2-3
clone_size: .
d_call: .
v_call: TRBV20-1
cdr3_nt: TGCAGTGTAATAGGGCCGGCTACGCAGTATTTT
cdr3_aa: CSVIGPATQYF

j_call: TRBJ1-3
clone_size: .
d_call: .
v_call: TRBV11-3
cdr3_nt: TGTGCCAGCAGCTCAGGTTTTGGAAACACCATATATTTT
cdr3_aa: CASSSGFGNTIYF

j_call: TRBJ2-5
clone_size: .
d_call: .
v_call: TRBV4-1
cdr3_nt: TGCGCCAGCAGCATACTCCCGATGGAGACCCAGTACTTC
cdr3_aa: CASSILPMETQYF

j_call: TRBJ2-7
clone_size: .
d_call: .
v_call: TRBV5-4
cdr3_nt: TGTGCCAGCCGGGCAGGGCTGGGGGGCGAGCAGTACTTC
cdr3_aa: CASRAGLGGEQYF

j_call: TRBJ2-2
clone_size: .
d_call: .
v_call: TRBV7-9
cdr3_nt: TGTGCCAGGGGCTACGGAGGGCCGAACACCGGGGAGCTGTTTTTT
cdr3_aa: CARGYGGPNTGELFF

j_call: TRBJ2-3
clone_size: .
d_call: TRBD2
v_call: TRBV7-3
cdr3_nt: TGTGCCAGCAGCCTAACTAGCGGGAGCGCAGATACGCAGTATTTT
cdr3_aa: CASSLTSGSADTQYF

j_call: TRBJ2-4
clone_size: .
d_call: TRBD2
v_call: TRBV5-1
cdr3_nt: TGCGCCAGCAGCTTGCCCCCTGGAACTGACGGCCTAGCGGGAGTGGTCAAAAACATTCAGTACTTC
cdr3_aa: CASSLPPGTDGLAGVVKNIQYF

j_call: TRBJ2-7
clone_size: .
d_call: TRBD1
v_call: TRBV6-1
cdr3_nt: TGTGCCAGCAGTGAAGCCGGGACAGGGGTTATCTACGAGCAGTACTTC
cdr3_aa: CASSEAGTGVIYEQYF

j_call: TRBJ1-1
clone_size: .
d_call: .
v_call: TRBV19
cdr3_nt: TGTGCCAGTAGTTTAAGACGGTACGCTGAAGCTTTCTTT
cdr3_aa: CASSLRRYAEAFF

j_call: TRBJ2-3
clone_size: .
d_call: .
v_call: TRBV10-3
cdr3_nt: TGTGCCATCTCTCGCTCGGTGGGCACAGATACGCAGTATTTT
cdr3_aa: CAISRSVGTDTQYF

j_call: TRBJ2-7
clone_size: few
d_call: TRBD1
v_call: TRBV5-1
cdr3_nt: TGCGCCAGCAGCTGGACAGGGCGTGGGAGCTCCTACGAGCAGTACTTC
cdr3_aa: CASSWTGRGSSYEQYF

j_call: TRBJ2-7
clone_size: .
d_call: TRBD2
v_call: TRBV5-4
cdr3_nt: TGTGCCAGCAGCTCGGGACTACACTTC
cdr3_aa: CASSSGLHF

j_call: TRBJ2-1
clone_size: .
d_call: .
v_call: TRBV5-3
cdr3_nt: TGTGCCAGAAACAAGACGACAGGGAGGTGTTGGTACAATGAGCAGTTCTTC
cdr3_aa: CARNKTTGRCWYNEQFF

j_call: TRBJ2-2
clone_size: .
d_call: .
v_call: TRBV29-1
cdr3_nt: TGCAGCGTAGTGGACACAACCTCGAACACCGGGGAGCTGTTTTTT
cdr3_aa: CSVVDTTSNTGELFF

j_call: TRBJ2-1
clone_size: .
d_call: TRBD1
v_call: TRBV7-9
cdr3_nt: TGTGCCAGCAGCTTGTCGGGACAGGGGGTTATGTTCTTC
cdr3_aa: CASSLSGQGVMFF

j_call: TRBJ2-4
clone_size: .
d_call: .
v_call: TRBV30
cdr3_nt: TGTGCCTGGAGTAAATGGTTGACAGGAAAAAACATTCAGTACTTC
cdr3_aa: CAWSKWLTGKNIQYF